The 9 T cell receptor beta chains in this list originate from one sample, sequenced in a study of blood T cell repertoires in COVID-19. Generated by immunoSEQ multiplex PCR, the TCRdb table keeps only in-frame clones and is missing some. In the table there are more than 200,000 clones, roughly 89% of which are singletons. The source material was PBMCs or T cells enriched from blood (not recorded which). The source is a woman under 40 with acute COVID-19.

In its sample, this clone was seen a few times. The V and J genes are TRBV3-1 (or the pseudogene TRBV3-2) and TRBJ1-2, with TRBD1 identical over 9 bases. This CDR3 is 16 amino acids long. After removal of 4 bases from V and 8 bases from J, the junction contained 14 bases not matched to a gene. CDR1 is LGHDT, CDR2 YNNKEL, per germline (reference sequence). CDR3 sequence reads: CASSRGQGPTSRGYTF. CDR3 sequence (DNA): TGTGCCAGCAGCCGTGGACAGGGGCCGACCTCTCGGGGCTACACCTTC.

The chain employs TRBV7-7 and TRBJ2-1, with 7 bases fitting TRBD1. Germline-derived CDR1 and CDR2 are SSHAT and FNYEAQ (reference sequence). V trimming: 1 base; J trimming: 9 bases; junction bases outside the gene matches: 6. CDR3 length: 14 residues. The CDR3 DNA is TGTGCCAGCAGCTTAGAGCTTGGGGACAGTGAGCAGTTCTTC. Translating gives CASSLELGDSEQFF.

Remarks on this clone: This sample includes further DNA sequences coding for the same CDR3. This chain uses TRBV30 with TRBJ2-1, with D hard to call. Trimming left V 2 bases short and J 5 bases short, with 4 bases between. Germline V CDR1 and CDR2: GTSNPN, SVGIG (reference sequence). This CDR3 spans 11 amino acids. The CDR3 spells CAWSQNNEQFF. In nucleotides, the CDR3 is TGTGCCTGGAGTCAAAACAATGAGCAGTTCTTC.

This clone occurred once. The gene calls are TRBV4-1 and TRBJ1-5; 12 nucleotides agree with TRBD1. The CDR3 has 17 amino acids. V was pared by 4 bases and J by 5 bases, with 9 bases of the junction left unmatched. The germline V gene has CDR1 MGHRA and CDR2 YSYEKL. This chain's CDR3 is CASSREPGQGADQPQHF. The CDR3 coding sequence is TGCGCCAGCAGCCGAGAGCCGGGACAGGGGGCCGATCAGCCCCAGCATTTT.

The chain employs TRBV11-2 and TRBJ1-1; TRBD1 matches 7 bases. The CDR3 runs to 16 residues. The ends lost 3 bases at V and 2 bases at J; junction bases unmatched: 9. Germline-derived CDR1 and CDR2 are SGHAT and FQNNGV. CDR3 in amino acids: CASSFWGPGGNTEAFF. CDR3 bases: TGTGCCAGCAGCTTTTGGGGTCCAGGGGGAAACACTGAAGCTTTCTTT.

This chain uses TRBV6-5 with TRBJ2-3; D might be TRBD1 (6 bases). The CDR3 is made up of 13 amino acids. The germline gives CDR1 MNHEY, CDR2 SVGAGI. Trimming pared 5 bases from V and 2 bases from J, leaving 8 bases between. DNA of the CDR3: TGTGCCAGCAGTACAGGGTTCACAGATACGCAGTATTTT. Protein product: CASSTGFTDTQYF.

CDR3 bases: TGCGCCAGCAGCTTGGTGGGGGACAGGGAAAGCTACACCTTC. Residues: CASSLVGDRESYTF. The rearrangement links TRBV5-1 to TRBJ1-2, with 9 bases lining up with TRBD1. Germline trimming cut 0 bases from V and 9 bases from J; bases unmatched to any gene: 6. CDR1 SGHRS and CDR2 YFSETQ come from the germline V gene. The CDR3 contains 14 residues.

The CDR3 sequence is CASSLKQGYEQYF. The CDR3 DNA follows: TGTGCCAGCAGTTTAAAACAGGGCTACGAGCAGTACTTC. This sequence joins TRBV27 and TRBJ2-7; TRBD1 is a possible D gene (6 bases). V lost 2 bases, J lost 3 bases, and 8 bases lay in between. Germline lookup yields CDR1 MNHEY and CDR2 SMNVEV (reference sequence). There are 13 residues in the CDR3.

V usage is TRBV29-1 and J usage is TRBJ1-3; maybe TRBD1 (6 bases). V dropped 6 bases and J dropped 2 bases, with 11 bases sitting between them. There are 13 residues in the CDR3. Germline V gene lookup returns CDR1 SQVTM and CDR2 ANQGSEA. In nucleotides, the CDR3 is TGCAGCGTCACAGGGATAACTGGAAACACCATATATTTT. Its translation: CSVTGITGNTIYF.